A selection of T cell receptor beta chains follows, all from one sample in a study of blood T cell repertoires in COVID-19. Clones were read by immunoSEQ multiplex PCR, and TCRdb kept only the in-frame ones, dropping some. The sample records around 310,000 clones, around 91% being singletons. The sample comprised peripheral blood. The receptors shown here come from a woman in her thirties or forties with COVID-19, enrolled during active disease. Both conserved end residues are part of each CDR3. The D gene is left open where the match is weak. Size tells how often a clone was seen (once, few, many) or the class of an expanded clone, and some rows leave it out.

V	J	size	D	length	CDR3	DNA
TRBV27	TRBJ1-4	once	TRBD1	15	CASSVRQGSRKKLFF	TGTGCCAGCAGTGTCCGACAGGGGAGTCGGAAGAAACTGTTTTTT
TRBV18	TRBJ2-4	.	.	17	CASSLLFGREAKNIQYF	TGTGCCAGCTCACTGCTTTTCGGGAGAGAGGCCAAAAACATTCAGTACTTC
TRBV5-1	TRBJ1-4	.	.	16	CASSRGGEGLKEKLFF	TGCGCCAGCAGCCGGGGGGGCGAGGGGTTGAAGGAAAAACTGTTTTTT
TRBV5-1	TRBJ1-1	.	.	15	CASKRTEWTDTEAFF	TGCGCCAGCAAGAGGACTGAGTGGACGGACACTGAAGCTTTCTTT
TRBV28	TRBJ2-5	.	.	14	CASSGGGSRETQYF	TGTGCCAGCAGTGGGGGGGGCAGTCGGGAGACCCAGTACTTC
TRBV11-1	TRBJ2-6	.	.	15	CASSYQGSGANVLTF	TGTGCCAGCAGCTATCAGGGTTCTGGGGCCAACGTCCTGACTTTC
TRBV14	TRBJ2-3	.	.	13	CASSQVASITQYF	TGTGCCAGCAGCCAAGTTGCGAGTATAACGCAGTATTTT
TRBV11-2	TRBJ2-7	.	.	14	CASSFGGATYEQYF	TGTGCCAGCAGCTTCGGAGGGGCCACCTACGAGCAGTACTTC
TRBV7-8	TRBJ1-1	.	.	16	CASSLVGVWSGTEAFF	TGTGCCAGCAGCTTAGTGGGTGTTTGGTCGGGAACTGAAGCTTTCTTT
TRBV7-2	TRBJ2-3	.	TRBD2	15	CASSILAGGTDTQYF	TGTGCCAGCAGCATACTAGCGGGGGGCACAGATACGCAGTATTTT
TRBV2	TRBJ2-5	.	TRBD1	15	CASSGPQGGQETQYF	TGTGCCAGCAGTGGACCACAGGGGGGCCAAGAGACCCAGTACTTC
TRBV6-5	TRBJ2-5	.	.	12	CASSYSGETQYF	TGTGCCAGCAGTTACTCGGGCGAGACCCAGTACTTC
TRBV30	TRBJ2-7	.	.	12	CAALGRAREQYF	TGTGCCGCCCTGGGCAGGGCGCGCGAGCAGTACTTC
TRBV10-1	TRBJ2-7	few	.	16	CASRGETGQNHYEQYF	TGCGCCAGCAGGGGGGAAACCGGACAGAACCATTACGAGCAGTACTTC
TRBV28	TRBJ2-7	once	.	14	CASSTTERQLEQYF	TGTGCCAGCAGTACCACTGAGCGGCAACTCGAGCAGTACTTC
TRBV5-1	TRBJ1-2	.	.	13	CASSLAGNRGYTF	TGCGCCAGCAGCTTGGCGGGGAATCGTGGCTACACCTTC
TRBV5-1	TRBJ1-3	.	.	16	CASSPAAGSSGNTIYF	TGCGCCAGCAGCCCGGCCGCGGGAAGCTCTGGAAACACCATATATTTT
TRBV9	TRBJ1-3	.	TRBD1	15	CASSVTGAAGNTIYF	TGTGCCAGCAGCGTTACAGGGGCTGCGGGAAACACCATATATTTT
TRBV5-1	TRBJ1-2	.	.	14	CASSLDPSNYGYTF	TGCGCCAGCAGCTTGGATCCGAGTAACTATGGCTACACCTTC
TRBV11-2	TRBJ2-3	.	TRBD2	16	CASSLLAGAITDTQYF	TGTGCCAGCAGCTTATTAGCGGGGGCCATCACAGATACGCAGTATTTT
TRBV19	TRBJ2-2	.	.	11	CASSPGGELFF	TGTGCCAGTAGTCCGGGCGGGGAGCTGTTTTTT
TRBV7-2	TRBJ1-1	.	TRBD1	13	CASSLRDSVSSFF	TGTGCCAGCAGCTTAAGGGACAGCGTTTCGTCTTTCTTT
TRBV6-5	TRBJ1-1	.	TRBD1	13	CASRWDRGTEAFF	TGTGCCAGCAGATGGGACAGGGGGACTGAAGCTTTCTTT
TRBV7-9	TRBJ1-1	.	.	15	CASSLDGPMNTEAFF	TGTGCCAGCAGCTTAGATGGGCCTATGAACACTGAAGCTTTCTTT
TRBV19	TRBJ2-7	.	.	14	CASSIAGQYYEQYF	TGTGCCAGTAGTATCGCGGGACAGTACTACGAGCAGTACTTC
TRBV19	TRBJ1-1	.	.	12	CASALNRVRAFF	TGTGCCAGTGCCCTTAATCGGGTTCGAGCTTTCTTT
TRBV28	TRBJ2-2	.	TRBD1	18	CASSLPSVDRGDTGELFF	TGTGCCAGCAGTCTGCCGTCCGTGGACAGGGGGGACACCGGGGAGCTGTTTTTT
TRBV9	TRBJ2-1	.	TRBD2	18	CASSVGAQGRRGGNEQFF	TGTGCCAGCAGCGTAGGGGCCCAGGGCCGTAGGGGAGGGAATGAGCAGTTCTTC
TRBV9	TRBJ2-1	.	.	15	CASSAQAGAYNEQFF	TGTGCCAGCAGCGCCCAGGCAGGGGCCTACAATGAGCAGTTCTTC
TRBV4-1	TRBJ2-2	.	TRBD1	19	CASSHSLDRADSNTGELFF	TGCGCCAGCAGCCATTCCCTCGACAGGGCGGACTCGAACACCGGGGAGCTGTTTTTT
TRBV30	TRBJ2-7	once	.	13	CAWATSTGYEQYF	TGTGCCTGGGCGACTTCGACAGGCTACGAGCAGTACTTC
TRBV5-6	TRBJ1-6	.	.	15	CASSTRQQYNSPLHF	TGTGCCAGCAGCACCCGACAGCAGTATAATTCACCCCTCCACTTT
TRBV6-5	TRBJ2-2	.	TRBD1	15	CASHRDRGPTGELFF	TGTGCCAGCCACCGGGACAGGGGGCCCACCGGGGAGCTGTTTTTT
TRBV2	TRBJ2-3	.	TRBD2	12	CASSESGGTQYF	TGTGCCAGCAGTGAGTCGGGGGGTACGCAGTATTTT
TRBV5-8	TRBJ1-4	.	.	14	CASSRDILNEKLFF	TGTGCCAGCAGCCGGGACATTTTAAATGAAAAACTGTTTTTT
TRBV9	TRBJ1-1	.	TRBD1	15	CASSARDRPNTEAFF	TGTGCCAGCAGCGCTCGGGACAGACCCAACACTGAAGCTTTCTTT
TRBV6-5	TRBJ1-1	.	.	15	CASKNWGEHNTEAFF	TGTGCCAGCAAAAATTGGGGGGAACATAACACTGAAGCTTTCTTT
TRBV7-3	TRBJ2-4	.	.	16	CASSLLGGAPKNIQYF	TGTGCCAGCAGCTTATTAGGTGGGGCCCCCAAAAACATTCAGTACTTC
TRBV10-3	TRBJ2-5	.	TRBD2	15	CAISESGAGGETQYF	TGTGCCATCAGTGAGTCGGGCGCGGGGGGAGAGACCCAGTACTTC
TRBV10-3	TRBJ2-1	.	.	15	CAISGLDSSYNEQFF	TGTGCCATCAGTGGCTTGGACAGCTCCTACAATGAGCAGTTCTTC
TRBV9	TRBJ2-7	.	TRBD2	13	CASGEGGSYEQYF	TGTGCCAGCGGGGAGGGCGGCTCCTACGAGCAGTACTTC
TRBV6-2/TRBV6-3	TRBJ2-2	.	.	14	CASSWDSNTGELFF	TGTGCCAGCAGTTGGGACTCGAACACCGGGGAGCTGTTTTTT
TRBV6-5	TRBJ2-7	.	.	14	CASSLTWGAYEQYF	TGTGCCAGCAGCTTAACATGGGGGGCCTACGAGCAGTACTTC
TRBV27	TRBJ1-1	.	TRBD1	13	CASSHRGVGVAFF	TGTGCCAGCAGCCACAGGGGCGTAGGGGTAGCTTTCTTT
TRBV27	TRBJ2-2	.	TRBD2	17	CASSLSASGSVTGELFF	TGTGCCAGCAGTTTATCGGCTAGCGGGAGTGTCACCGGGGAGCTGTTTTTT
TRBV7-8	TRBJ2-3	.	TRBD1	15	CASSLGGTGSDTQYF	TGTGCCAGCAGCTTAGGAGGGACAGGGTCGGATACGCAGTATTTT
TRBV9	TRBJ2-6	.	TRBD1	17	CASSVAPRQGGANVLTF	TGTGCCAGCAGCGTAGCTCCGAGACAGGGCGGGGCCAACGTCCTGACTTTC
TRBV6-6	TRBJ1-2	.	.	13	CASRRGIGYGYTF	TGTGCCAGCAGGAGGGGGATAGGCTATGGCTACACCTTC
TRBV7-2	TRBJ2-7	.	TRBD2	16	CASSWTSGGASYEQYF	TGTGCCAGCAGCTGGACTAGCGGGGGGGCCTCCTACGAGCAGTACTTC
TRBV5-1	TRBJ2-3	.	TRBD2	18	CASSLEGLAGGFTDTQYF	TGCGCCAGCAGCTTGGAGGGACTAGCGGGGGGATTCACAGATACGCAGTATTTT
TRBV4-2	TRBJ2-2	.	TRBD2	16	CASSLSGGRDTGELFF	TGTGCCAGCAGCCTCTCGGGGGGGCGGGACACCGGGGAGCTGTTTTTT
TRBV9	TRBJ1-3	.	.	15	CASSPPGVSGNTIYF	TGTGCCAGCAGCCCGCCTGGAGTCTCTGGAAACACCATATATTTT
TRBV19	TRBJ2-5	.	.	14	CASSNLAGQETQYF	TGTGCCAGTAGTAATCTAGCAGGACAAGAGACCCAGTACTTC
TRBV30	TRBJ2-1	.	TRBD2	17	CAWSPGLAGGPYNEQFF	TGTGCCTGGAGTCCGGGACTAGCGGGAGGGCCGTACAATGAGCAGTTCTTC
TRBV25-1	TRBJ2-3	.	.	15	CASSEDIQRTDTQYF	TGTGCCAGCAGTGAAGACATACAACGCACAGATACGCAGTATTTT